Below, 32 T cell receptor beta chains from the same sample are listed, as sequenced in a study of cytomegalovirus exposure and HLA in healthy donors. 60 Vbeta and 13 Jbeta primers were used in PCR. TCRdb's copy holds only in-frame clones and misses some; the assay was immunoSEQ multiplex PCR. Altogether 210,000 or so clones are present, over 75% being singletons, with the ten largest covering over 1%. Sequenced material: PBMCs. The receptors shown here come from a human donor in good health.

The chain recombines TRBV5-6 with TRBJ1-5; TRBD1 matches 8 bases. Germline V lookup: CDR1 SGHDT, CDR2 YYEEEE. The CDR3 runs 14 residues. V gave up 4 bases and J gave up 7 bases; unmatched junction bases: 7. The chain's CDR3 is CASSLGQGVQPQHF. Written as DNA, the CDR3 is TGTGCCAGCAGCCTAGGACAGGGCGTCCAGCCCCAGCATTTT.

CDR3 sequence: CASSLAGVIGELFF. The DNA of the CDR3 is TGTGCCAGCAGCCTAGCGGGAGTGATCGGGGAGCTGTTTTTT. The genes are TRBV2 and TRBJ2-2, with 10 positions matching TRBD2. This CDR3 comprises 14 residues. The ends lost 6 bases at V and 7 bases at J; junction bases unmatched: 5. CDR1 and CDR2 (germline): SNHLY, FYNNEI.

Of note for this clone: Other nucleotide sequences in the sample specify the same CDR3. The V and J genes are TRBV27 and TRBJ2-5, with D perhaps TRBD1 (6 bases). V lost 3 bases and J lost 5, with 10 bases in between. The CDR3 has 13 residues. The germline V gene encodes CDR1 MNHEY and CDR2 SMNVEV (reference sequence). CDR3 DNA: TGTGCCAGCAGTTTTAGGGGGTGGGAGACCCAGTACTTC. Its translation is CASSFRGWETQYF.

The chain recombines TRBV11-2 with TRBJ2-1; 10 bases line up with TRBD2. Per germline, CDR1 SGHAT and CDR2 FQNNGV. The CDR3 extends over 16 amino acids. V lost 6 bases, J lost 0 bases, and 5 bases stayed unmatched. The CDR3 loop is CASRRKREGSYNEQFF. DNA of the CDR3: TGTGCCAGCAGGCGAAAGCGGGAGGGCTCCTACAATGAGCAGTTCTTC.

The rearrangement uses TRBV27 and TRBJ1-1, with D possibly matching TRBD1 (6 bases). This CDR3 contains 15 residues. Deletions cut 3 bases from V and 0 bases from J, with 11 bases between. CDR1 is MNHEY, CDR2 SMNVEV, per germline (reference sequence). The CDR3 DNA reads TGTGCCAGCAGTTTCCTTACAGGGATGAACACTGAAGCTTTCTTT. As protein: CASSFLTGMNTEAFF.

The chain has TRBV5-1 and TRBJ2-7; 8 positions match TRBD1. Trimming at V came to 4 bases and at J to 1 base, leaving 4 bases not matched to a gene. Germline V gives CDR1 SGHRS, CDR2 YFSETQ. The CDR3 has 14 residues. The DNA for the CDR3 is TGCGCCAGCAGCCCTACAGGGGGGTCCTACGAGCAGTACTTC. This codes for CASSPTGGSYEQYF.

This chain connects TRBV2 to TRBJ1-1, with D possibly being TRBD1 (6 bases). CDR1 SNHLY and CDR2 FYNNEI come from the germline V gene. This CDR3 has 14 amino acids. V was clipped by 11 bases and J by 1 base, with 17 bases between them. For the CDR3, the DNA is TGTGCCCTGAACAAACCAGGGGAGAACACTGAAGCTTTCTTT. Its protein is CALNKPGENTEAFF.

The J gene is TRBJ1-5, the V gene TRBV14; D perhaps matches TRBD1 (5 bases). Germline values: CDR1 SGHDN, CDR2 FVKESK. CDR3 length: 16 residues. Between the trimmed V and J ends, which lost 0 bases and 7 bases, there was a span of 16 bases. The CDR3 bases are TGTGCCAGCAGCCAAGATAGGGTGGGGGGTTGGCAGCCCCAGCATTTT. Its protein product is CASSQDRVGGWQPQHF.

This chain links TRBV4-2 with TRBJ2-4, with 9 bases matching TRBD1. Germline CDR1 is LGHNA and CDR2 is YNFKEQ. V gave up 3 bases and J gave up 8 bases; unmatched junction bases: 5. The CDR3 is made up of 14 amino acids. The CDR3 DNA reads TGTGCCAGCAGCCAGGGGACAGGGCTAGACATTCAGTACTTC. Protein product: CASSQGTGLDIQYF.

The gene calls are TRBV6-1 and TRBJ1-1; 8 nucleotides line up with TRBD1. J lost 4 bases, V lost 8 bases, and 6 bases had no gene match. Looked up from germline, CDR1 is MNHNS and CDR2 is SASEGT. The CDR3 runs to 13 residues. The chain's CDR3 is CASGHTGGTEAFF. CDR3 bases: TGTGCCAGCGGACACACAGGGGGCACTGAAGCTTTCTTT.

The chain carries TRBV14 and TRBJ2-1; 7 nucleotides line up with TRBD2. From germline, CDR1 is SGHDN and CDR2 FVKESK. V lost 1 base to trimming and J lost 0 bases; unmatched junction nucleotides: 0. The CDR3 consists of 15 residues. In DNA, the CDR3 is TGTGCCAGCAGCCAAGGCGGGAGCTCCTACAATGAGCAGTTCTTC. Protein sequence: CASSQGGSSYNEQFF. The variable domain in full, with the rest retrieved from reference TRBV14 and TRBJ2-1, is EAGVTQFPSHSVIEKGQTVTLRCDPISGHDNLYWYRRVMGKEIKFLLHFVKESKQDESGMPNNRFLAERTGGTYSTLKVQPAELEDSGVYFCASSQGGSSYNEQFFGPGTRLTVL.

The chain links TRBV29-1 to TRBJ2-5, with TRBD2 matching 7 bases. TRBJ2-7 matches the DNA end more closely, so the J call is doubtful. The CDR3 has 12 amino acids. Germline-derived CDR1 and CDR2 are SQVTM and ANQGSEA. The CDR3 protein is CSVSGTNYEQYF. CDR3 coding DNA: TGCAGCGTGTCCGGGACTAACTACGAGCAGTACTTC.

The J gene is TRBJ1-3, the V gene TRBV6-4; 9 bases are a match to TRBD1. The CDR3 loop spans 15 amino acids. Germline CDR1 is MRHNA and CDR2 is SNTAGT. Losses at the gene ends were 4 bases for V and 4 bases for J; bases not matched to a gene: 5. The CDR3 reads CASSADRGGGNTIYF. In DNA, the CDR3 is TGTGCCAGCAGTGCGGACAGGGGTGGAGGAAACACCATATATTTT.

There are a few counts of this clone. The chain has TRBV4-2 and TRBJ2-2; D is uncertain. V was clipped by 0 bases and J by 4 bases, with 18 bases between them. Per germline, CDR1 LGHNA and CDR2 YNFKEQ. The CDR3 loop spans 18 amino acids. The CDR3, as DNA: TGTGCCAGCAGCCAAGATGAAGCGAGTAGCCTGAGCACCGGGGAGCTGTTTTTT. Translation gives CASSQDEASSLSTGELFF.

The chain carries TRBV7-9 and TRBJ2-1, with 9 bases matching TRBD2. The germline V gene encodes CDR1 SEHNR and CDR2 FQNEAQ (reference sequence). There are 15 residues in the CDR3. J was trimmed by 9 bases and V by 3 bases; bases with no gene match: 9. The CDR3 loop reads CASSFRGASGIEQFF. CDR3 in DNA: TGTGCCAGCAGCTTCAGGGGTGCTAGCGGGATTGAGCAGTTCTTC.

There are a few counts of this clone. CDR3 nucleotides: TGTGCCAGCAGTGAGCTGGGGGACAGACCAAACTATGGCTACACCTTC. Amino acid sequence: CASSELGDRPNYGYTF. J is TRBJ1-2 and V is TRBV6-1; TRBD1 matches 7 bases. J was trimmed by 2 bases and V by 3 bases; bases with no gene match: 9. CDR3 length: 16 amino acids. CDR1 is MNHNS and CDR2 is SASEGT in the germline V gene.

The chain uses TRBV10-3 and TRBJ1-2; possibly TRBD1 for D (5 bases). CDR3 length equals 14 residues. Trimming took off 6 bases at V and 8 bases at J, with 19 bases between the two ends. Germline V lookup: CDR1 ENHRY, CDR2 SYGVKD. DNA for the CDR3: TGTGCCATCAGAGGCGGGAGGGGCGCAGGCGGCTACACCTTC. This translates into CAIRGGRGAGGYTF.

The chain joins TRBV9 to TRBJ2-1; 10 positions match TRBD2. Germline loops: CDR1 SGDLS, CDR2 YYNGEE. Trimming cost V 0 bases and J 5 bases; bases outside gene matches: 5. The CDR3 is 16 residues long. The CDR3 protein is CASSVAWTSGHNEQFF. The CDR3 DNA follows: TGTGCCAGCAGCGTAGCGTGGACTAGCGGCCACAATGAGCAGTTCTTC.

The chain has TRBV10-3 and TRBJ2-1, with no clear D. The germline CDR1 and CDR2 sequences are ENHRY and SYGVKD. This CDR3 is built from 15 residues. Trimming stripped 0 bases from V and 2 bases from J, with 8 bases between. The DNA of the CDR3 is TGTGCCATCAGTGAGTCCTTGCGTACCTACAATGAGCAGTTCTTC. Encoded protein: CAISESLRTYNEQFF.

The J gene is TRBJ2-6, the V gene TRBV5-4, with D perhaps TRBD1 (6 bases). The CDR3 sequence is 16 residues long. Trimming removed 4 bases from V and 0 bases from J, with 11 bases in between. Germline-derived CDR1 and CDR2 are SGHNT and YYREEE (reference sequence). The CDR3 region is CASSPGQSSGANVLTF. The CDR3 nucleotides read TGTGCCAGCAGCCCCGGACAGAGCTCTGGGGCCAACGTCCTGACTTTC.

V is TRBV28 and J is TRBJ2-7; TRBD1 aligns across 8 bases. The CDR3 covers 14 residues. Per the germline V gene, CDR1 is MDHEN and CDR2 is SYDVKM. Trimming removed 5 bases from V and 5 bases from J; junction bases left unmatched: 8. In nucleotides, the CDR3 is TGTGCCAGCAGTCGTCAGGGGGCGCTTAACGAGCAGTACTTC. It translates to CASSRQGALNEQYF. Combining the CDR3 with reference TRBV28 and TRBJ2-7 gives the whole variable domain DVKVTQSSRYLVKRTGEKVFLECVQDMDHENMFWYRQDPGLGLRLIYFSYDVKMKEKGDIPEGYSVSREKKERFSLILESASTNQTSMYLCASSRQGALNEQYFGPGTRLTVT.

CDR3 residues: CASSLSRGPEDGNTIYF. Written as DNA, the CDR3 is TGTGCCAGCAGCTTATCTCGCGGGCCCGAGGATGGAAACACCATATATTTT. This sequence joins TRBV7-9 and TRBJ1-3; unclear D gene. Per the germline V gene, CDR1 is SEHNR and CDR2 is FQNEAQ (reference sequence). The CDR3 is 17 residues long. V was cut by 2 bases and J by 3 bases, with 17 bases left in between.

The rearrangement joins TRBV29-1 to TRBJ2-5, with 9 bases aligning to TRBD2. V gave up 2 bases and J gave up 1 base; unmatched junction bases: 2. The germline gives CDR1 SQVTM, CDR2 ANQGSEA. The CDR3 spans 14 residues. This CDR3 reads CSVELAGTQETQYF. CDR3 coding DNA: TGCAGCGTTGAACTAGCGGGAACCCAAGAGACCCAGTACTTC.

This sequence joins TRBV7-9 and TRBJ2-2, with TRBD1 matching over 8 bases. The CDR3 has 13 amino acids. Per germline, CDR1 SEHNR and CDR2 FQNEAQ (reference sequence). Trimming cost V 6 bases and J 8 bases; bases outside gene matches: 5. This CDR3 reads CASRPDRGGELFF. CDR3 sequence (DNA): TGTGCCAGCAGACCCGACAGGGGAGGGGAGCTGTTTTTT.

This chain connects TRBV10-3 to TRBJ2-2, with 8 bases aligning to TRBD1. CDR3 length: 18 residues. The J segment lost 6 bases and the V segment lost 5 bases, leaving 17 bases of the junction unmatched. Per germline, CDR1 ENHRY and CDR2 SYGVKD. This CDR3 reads CAISPGTGVGEKAGELFF. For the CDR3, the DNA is TGTGCCATCAGTCCCGGGACAGGCGTCGGGGAGAAAGCCGGGGAGCTGTTTTTT.

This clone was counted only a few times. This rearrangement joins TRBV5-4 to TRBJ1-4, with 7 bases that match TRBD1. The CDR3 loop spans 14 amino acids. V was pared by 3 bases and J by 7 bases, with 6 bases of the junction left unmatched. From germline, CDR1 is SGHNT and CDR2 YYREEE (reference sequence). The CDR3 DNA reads TGTGCCAGCAGCTGGACAGGAGGTAGTGAAAAACTGTTTTTT. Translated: CASSWTGGSEKLFF.

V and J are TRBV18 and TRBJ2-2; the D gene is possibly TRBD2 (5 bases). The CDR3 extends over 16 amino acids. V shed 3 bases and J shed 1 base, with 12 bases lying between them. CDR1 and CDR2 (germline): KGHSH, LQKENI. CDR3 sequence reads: CASSPPQGLNTGELFF. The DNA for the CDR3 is TGTGCCAGCTCACCCCCCCAAGGACTGAACACCGGGGAGCTGTTTTTT.

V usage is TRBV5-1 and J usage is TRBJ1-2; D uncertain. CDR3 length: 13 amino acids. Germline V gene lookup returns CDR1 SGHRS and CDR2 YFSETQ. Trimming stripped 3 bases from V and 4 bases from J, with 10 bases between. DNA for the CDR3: TGCGCCAGCAGCTACGACACAACCTATGGCTACACCTTC. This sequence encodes CASSYDTTYGYTF.

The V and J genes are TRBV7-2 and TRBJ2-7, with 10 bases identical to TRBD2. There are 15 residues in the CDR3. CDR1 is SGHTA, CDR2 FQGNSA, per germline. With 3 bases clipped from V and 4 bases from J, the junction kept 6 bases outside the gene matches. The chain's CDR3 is CASSLLAGDGYEQYF. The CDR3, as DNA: TGTGCCAGCAGCTTGCTAGCGGGAGATGGGTACGAGCAGTACTTC. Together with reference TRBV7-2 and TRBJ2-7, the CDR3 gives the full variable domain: GAGVSQSPSNKVTEKGKDVELRCDPISGHTALYWYRQSLGQGLEFLIYFQGNSAPDKSGLPSDRFSAERTGGSVSTLTIQRTQQEDSAVYLCASSLLAGDGYEQYFGPGTRLTVT.

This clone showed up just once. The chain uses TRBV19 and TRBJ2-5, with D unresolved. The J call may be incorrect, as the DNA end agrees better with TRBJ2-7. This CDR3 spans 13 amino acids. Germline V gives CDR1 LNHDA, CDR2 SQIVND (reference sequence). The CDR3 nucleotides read TGTGCCAGTAGTATAGATCGAGGTTACGAGCAGTACTTC. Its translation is CASSIDRGYEQYF.

In nucleotides, the CDR3 is TGCAGCGTTGATTCTCAGAGACTCCCGGGGGAAGAGACCCAGTACTTC. Translation gives CSVDSQRLPGEETQYF. This chain uses TRBV29-1 with TRBJ2-5; a possible D gene is TRBD2 (6 bases). The V gene lost 3 bases and the J gene lost 3 bases, with 20 bases spanning the gap. CDR1 SQVTM and CDR2 ANQGSEA come from the germline V gene. The CDR3 extends over 16 amino acids.

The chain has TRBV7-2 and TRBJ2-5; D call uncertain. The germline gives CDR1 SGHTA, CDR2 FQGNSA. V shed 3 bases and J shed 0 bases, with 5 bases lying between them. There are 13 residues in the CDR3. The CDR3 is CASSLANQETQYF. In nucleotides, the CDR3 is TGTGCCAGCAGCTTGGCCAACCAAGAGACCCAGTACTTC.